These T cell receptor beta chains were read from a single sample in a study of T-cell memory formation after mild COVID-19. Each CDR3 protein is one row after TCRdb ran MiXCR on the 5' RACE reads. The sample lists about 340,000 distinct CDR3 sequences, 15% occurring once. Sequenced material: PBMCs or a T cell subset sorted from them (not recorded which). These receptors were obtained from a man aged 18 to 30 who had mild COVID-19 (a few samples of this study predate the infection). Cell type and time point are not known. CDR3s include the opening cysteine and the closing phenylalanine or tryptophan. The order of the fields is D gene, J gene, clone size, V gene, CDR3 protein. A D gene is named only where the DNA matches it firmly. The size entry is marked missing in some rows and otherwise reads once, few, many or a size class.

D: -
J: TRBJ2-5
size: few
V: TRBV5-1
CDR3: CASSLEAGTHF

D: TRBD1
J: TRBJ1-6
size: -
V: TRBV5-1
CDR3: CASSPGTGDSPLHF

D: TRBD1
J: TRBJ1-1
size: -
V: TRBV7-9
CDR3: CASSSYRGKAFF

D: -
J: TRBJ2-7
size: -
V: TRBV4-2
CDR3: CASSQDGSHRYEQYF

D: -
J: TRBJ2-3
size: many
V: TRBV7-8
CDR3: CASSLAPNTQYF

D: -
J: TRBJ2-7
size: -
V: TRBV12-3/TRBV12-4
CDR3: CASSWGVSKYEQYF

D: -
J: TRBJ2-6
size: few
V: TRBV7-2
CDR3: CASSARRGTGANVLTF

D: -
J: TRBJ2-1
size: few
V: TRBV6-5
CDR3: CASSYGRDSQFF

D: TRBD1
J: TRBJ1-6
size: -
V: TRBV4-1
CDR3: CASSLAGGVTSPLHF

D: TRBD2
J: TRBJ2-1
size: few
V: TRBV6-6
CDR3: CASSVKGGSSYNEQFF

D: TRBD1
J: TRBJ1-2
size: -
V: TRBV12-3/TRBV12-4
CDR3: CASNYRGGYTF

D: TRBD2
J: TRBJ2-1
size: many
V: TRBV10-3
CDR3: CAISLGGTSGGAGEQFF

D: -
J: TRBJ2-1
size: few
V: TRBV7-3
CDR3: CASSLGAGAHNEQFF

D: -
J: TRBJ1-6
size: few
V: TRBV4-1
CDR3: CASSQARTNSNSPLHF

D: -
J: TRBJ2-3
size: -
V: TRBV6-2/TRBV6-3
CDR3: CASSNLRDTQYF

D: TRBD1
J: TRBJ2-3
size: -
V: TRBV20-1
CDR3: CSADSNRGAASTDTQYF

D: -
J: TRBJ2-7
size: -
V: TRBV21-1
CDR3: CASSSRRDREADEQYF

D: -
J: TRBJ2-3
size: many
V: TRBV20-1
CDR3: CSARGVRATDTQYF

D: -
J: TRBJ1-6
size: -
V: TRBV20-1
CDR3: CSKHLGGNSPLHF

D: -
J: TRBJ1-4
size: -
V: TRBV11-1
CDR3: CASSLAESEKLFF

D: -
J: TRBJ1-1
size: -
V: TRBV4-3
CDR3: CASSQGARDTEAFF

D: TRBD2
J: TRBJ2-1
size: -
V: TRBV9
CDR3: CASSVGRDYFGNEQFF

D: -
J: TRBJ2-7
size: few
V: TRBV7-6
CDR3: CASSFGGAGGEQYF

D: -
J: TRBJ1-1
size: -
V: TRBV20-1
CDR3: CSAQISTEAFF

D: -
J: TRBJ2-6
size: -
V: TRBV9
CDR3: CASSVVGTSGANVLTF

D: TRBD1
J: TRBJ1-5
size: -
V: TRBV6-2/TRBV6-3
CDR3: CASTTTTGLYQPQHF

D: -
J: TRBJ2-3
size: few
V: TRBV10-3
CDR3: CAIRRELTTDTQYF

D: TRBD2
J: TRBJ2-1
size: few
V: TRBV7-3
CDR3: CASSLDSGGSYNEQFF

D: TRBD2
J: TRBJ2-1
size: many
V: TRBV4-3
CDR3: CASSQRWRQGGEEQFF

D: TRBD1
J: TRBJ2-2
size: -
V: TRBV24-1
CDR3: CATSDDRGRFANTGELFF

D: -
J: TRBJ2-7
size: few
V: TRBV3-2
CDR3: CASSQGRVYEQYF

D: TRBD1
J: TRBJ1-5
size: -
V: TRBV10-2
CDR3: CASGNLQGNQPQHF

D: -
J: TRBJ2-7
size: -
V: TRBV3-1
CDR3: CASSPSEGIEQYF

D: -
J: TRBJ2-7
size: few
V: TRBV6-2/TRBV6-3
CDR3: CASSYPFREQYF

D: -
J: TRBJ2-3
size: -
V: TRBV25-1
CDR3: CASSEGWASLQYF

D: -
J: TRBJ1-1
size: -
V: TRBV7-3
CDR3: CASSLQGPNTEAFF

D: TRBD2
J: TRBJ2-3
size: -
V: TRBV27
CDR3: CASRSGGAGTDTQYF

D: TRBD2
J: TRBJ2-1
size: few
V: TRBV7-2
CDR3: CASSLIASGGEIEQFF

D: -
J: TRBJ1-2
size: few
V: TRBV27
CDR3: CASSSPGTAGGYTF

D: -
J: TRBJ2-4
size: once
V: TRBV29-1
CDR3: CSVVSRAIENIQYF

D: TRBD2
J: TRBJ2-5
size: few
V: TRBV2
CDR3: CASSVPSGGVSQETQYF

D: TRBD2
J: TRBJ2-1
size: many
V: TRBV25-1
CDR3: CASAGGGPYNEQFF

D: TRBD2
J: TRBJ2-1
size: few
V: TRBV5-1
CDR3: CASSETSSSSYNEQFF

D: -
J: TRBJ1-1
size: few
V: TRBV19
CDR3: CASREQGFTEAFF

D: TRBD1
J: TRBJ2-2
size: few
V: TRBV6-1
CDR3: CASSGRTGGLGELFF

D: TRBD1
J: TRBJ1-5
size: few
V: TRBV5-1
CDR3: CASSLDRSKDQPQHF

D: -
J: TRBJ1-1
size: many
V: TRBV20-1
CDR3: CSAYDRHTEAFF

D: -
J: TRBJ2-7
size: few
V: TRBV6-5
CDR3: CASSYSRGRGEQYF

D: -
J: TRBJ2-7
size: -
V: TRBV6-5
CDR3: CASSYSGGPTYEQYF

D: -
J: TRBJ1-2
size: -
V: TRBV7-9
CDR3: CASSSQSNYGYTF

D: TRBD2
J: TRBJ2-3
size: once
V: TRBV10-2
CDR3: CAAPRGASGDTDTQYF

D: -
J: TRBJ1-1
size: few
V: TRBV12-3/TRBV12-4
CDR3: CASISQGNTEAFF

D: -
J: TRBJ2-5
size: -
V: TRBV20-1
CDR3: CSAEQGPETQYF